The clone carrying this TCR beta chain was recorded once. The sample belongs to a study of blood T cell repertoires in COVID-19. Study-wide background: Spain, Italy and the United States supplied samples that represented acute and convalescent COVID-19. In each case, the material was cDNA or gDNA derived from T cells, B-cell-depleted T cells, or PBMCs.

This table comes from immunoSEQ multiplex PCR, and its TCRdb copy is limited to in-frame clones, with some not included. Among 46,000 or so clones, about nine tenths were seen once, and the ten largest hold 19%. V lost 3 bases and J lost 3; bases outside the gene matches: 5. Germline loops: CDR1 MNHNS, CDR2 SASEGT. The CDR3 loop spans 16 amino acids. Sequenced sample: peripheral blood. The chain employs TRBV6-1 and TRBJ2-2; 9 bases match TRBD1. This clonotype was sampled from an older man with active COVID-19. This CDR3 reads CASSDYGTGYTGELFF. The CDR3 coding sequence is TGTGCCAGCAGTGATTACGGGACAGGGTACACCGGGGAGCTGTTTTTT.